The rows below give T cell receptor beta chains drawn from one sample of a study of glioma-infiltrating T cells. Each CDR3 protein gets one entry after TCRdb re-called the multiplex PCR reads with MiXCR. The table includes approximately 120,000 distinct CDR3 sequences, about 25% detected once. Sequencing was performed on glioma tissue, nonneoplastic brain tissue, or PBMCs (not recorded which). All receptors come from a human donor with low-grade glioma or glioblastoma, undergoing nonglioma brain surgery, or in good health (not recorded which). The CDR3 runs from the conserved cysteine through the conserved F or W. A D gene is named only where the DNA matches it firmly. Where a row states a size, it is once, few, many or the class of an expanded clone; other rows omit it.

>TRBD1|many|TRBV19|TRBJ1-1
TGTGCCAGGGGGACAGGGAAGAACACTGAAGCTTTCTTT
CARGTGKNTEAFF
>TRBD1|few|TRBV5-6|TRBJ1-6
TGTGCCAGCAGCTGGGACAGGGGGACTAGTCCCCTCCACTTT
CASSWDRGTSPLHF
>TRBD2|few|TRBV2|TRBJ2-7
TGTGCCAGCAGTGTAGGACTAGCGGGAATCCTCTACGAGCAGTACTTC
CASSVGLAGILYEQYF
>NA|many|TRBV20-1|TRBJ2-7
TGCAGTGCTAGAGAGAACCGTGCCTACGAGCAGTACTTC
CSARENRAYEQYF
>TRBD2|many|TRBV20-1|TRBJ2-7
TGCAGTGCTAGTACCATAGCGGGGGTGGCCTACGAGCAGTACTTC
CSASTIAGVAYEQYF
>TRBD1|NA|TRBV10-1|TRBJ2-1
TGCGCCAGCAGTGAGTCGGGACAGGGGCCTGAGCAGTTCTTC
CASSESGQGPEQFF
>TRBD2|few|TRBV3-1|TRBJ2-3
TGTGCCAGCAGCCAACCCGGGACTAGCGGAGGGGACACAGATACGCAGTATTTT
CASSQPGTSGGDTDTQYF
>NA|many|TRBV15|TRBJ2-7
TGTGCCACCAGCAGAGTAGCGGTCCAAGGCGAGCAGTACTTC
CATSRVAVQGEQYF
>NA|many|TRBV9|TRBJ1-1
TGTGCCAGCAGCGGAGGGCCCCAGGAAGCCGAAGCTTTCTTT
CASSGGPQEAEAFF
>TRBD1|many|TRBV6-1|TRBJ1-2
TGTGCCAGCAGTCCCACAGGGGATCGGAGCGGCTACACCTTC
CASSPTGDRSGYTF
>TRBD1|many|TRBV7-3|TRBJ2-7
TGTGCCAGCAGCTTAAGTGTGACAGGGAAGGACGAGCAGTACTTC
CASSLSVTGKDEQYF